Listed below are T cell receptor beta chains from one sample, sequenced in a study of shared clonotypes between healthy human individuals. The method was immunoSEQ multiplex PCR; TCRdb's version includes in-frame clones alone and lacks a portion of them. The table has about 730,000 clones, roughly two thirds seen once. Sequencing was done on a sample of memory CD4+ T cells sorted from blood. Source of these receptors: a woman in her 30s in good health. CDR3s include the opening cysteine and the closing phenylalanine or tryptophan. Fields, in order: CDR3 protein, V gene, J gene.

cdr3_aa: CASSLERGRYEQYF; v_call: TRBV28; j_call: TRBJ2-7
cdr3_aa: CASSNQRVRQETQYF; v_call: TRBV11-2; j_call: TRBJ2-5
cdr3_aa: CASSQILAGSSEQYF; v_call: TRBV14; j_call: TRBJ2-7
cdr3_aa: CASRKLAGGPLGEQYF; v_call: TRBV27; j_call: TRBJ2-7
cdr3_aa: CASSVNGEMDTQYF; v_call: TRBV9; j_call: TRBJ2-3
cdr3_aa: CASSVAVGLPYEQYF; v_call: TRBV6-1; j_call: TRBJ2-7
cdr3_aa: CASSPPFEGQKYGYTF; v_call: TRBV18; j_call: TRBJ1-2
cdr3_aa: CASSYSRQGGHEQYF; v_call: TRBV6-6; j_call: TRBJ2-7
cdr3_aa: CASSYENIQYF; v_call: TRBV11-2; j_call: TRBJ2-4
cdr3_aa: CASSPLLMGAETQYF; v_call: TRBV18; j_call: TRBJ2-5
cdr3_aa: CASSRGQGAYEQYF; v_call: TRBV6-5; j_call: TRBJ2-7
cdr3_aa: CASSHPGGDTQYF; v_call: TRBV4-1; j_call: TRBJ2-3
cdr3_aa: CASRTGTADGYTF; v_call: TRBV28; j_call: TRBJ1-2
cdr3_aa: CASSQTGLALIRETQYF; v_call: TRBV4-1; j_call: TRBJ2-5
cdr3_aa: CASSLGTGGLETQYF; v_call: TRBV28; j_call: TRBJ2-5
cdr3_aa: CASSLEGAETQYF; v_call: TRBV5-1; j_call: TRBJ2-5
cdr3_aa: CASSLEVGYGYTF; v_call: TRBV5-1; j_call: TRBJ1-2
cdr3_aa: CASSLDPGRPYGYTF; v_call: TRBV11-2; j_call: TRBJ1-2
cdr3_aa: CASSAASGAYNEQFF; v_call: TRBV5-1; j_call: TRBJ2-1
cdr3_aa: CASSFGQGDIYEQYF; v_call: TRBV5-1; j_call: TRBJ2-7
cdr3_aa: CASSPQAVNTEAFF; v_call: TRBV18; j_call: TRBJ1-1
cdr3_aa: CATSRGGRREGRNEQFF; v_call: TRBV15; j_call: TRBJ2-1
cdr3_aa: CASSPFPSEGETQYF; v_call: TRBV18; j_call: TRBJ2-5
cdr3_aa: CASSSGQGSYNEQFF; v_call: TRBV7-7; j_call: TRBJ2-1
cdr3_aa: CASSFPYFVEKLFF; v_call: TRBV6-5; j_call: TRBJ1-4
cdr3_aa: CASSQGLGENYGYTF; v_call: TRBV4-2; j_call: TRBJ1-2
cdr3_aa: CASSEGQDPSRAFF; v_call: TRBV5-1; j_call: TRBJ1-1
cdr3_aa: CASSQSGTGGETEAFF; v_call: TRBV5-1; j_call: TRBJ1-1
cdr3_aa: CASTRGQGARLETQYF; v_call: TRBV9; j_call: TRBJ2-5
cdr3_aa: CASSQVSWNSYEQYF; v_call: TRBV14; j_call: TRBJ2-7
cdr3_aa: CASEVAAYNEQFF; v_call: TRBV18; j_call: TRBJ2-1
cdr3_aa: CASSKSGRLYNEQFF; v_call: TRBV19; j_call: TRBJ2-1
cdr3_aa: CASSQESVGAAYEQYF; v_call: TRBV4-1; j_call: TRBJ2-7
cdr3_aa: CASSIQSPGPSSGGYTF; v_call: TRBV19; j_call: TRBJ1-2
cdr3_aa: CASTLRQGPTEAFF; v_call: TRBV6-1; j_call: TRBJ1-1
cdr3_aa: CASRGGWGDEQFF; v_call: TRBV27; j_call: TRBJ2-1
cdr3_aa: CASSKRDREGEQFF; v_call: TRBV21-1; j_call: TRBJ2-1
cdr3_aa: CASERGQPNEKLFF; v_call: TRBV2; j_call: TRBJ1-4
cdr3_aa: CASSYTGRAYNGQFF; v_call: TRBV5-1; j_call: TRBJ2-1
cdr3_aa: CASSPRPGGTDTQYF; v_call: TRBV9; j_call: TRBJ2-3
cdr3_aa: CASSPRPTGGEDTGELFF; v_call: TRBV18; j_call: TRBJ2-2
cdr3_aa: CASRRTGLADTQYF; v_call: TRBV6-5; j_call: TRBJ2-3
cdr3_aa: CASSHTDATDGLVKQYF; v_call: TRBV5-8; j_call: TRBJ2-7
cdr3_aa: CASGRAGVGNEQFF; v_call: TRBV2; j_call: TRBJ2-1
cdr3_aa: CASSPREIFSYNEQFF; v_call: TRBV18; j_call: TRBJ2-1